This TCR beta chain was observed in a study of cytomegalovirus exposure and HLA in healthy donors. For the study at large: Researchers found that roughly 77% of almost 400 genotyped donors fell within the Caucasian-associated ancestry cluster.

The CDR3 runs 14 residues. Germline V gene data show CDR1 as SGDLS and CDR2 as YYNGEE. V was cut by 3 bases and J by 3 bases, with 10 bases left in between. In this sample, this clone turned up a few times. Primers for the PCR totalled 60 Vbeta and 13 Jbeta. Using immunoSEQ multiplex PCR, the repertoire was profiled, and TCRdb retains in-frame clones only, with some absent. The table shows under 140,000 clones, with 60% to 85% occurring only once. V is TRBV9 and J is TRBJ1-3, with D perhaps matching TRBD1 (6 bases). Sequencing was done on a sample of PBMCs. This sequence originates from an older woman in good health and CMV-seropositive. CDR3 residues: CASSATGGGNTIYF. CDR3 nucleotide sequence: TGTGCCAGCAGCGCGACAGGTGGTGGAAACACCATATATTTT.